This is a list of T cell receptor beta chains from one sample in a study of shared clonotypes between healthy human individuals. Measured with immunoSEQ multiplex PCR; TCRdb has only the in-frame clones, and not every one. Found here are more than 2 million clones, approximately 92% of them singletons; the top ten hold less than 2%. Sequenced material: naive CD8+ T cells from PBMCs. The receptor source for this set is a man aged 18 to 29 in good health. Some clones in this sample may be carry-over from other donors' samples. Each CDR3 is given with its conserved first and last residue. D genes are given only for firm matches. For some rows the clone size is stated as once, few or many, or as a class when expanded; others skip it.

j_call,clone_size,d_call,v_call,cdr3_aa,cdr3_nt
TRBJ1-1,NA,TRBD1,TRBV9,CASSVAKTGRDQAFF,TGTGCCAGCAGCGTAGCCAAGACAGGGCGGGATCAAGCTTTCTTT
TRBJ2-5,NA,TRBD2,TRBV7-2,CASSFASGSRETQYF,TGTGCCAGCAGCTTCGCAAGCGGGAGTCGAGAGACCCAGTACTTC
TRBJ2-5,NA,NA,TRBV13,CASREGTRLETQYF,TGTGCCAGCAGGGAGGGGACGCGCCTAGAGACCCAGTACTTC
TRBJ1-1,NA,TRBD1,TRBV15,CATRPTNTGTGETEAFF,TGTGCCACAAGACCTACCAACACCGGGACAGGGGAAACTGAAGCTTTCTTT
TRBJ2-5,NA,NA,TRBV25-1,CASSEFGGEETQYF,TGTGCCAGCAGTGAATTCGGAGGGGAAGAGACCCAGTACTTC
TRBJ1-4,NA,NA,TRBV4-3,CASSQDPGTGNEKLFF,TGCGCCAGCAGCCAAGATCCAGGGACGGGGAATGAAAAACTGTTTTTT
TRBJ2-5,once,TRBD1,TRBV9,CASSGDRGETQYF,TGTGCCAGCAGCGGGGACAGGGGTGAGACCCAGTACTTC
TRBJ1-2,NA,NA,TRBV28,CASSFGTPYGYTF,TGTGCCAGCAGTTTCGGGACACCCTATGGCTACACCTTC
TRBJ2-1,NA,NA,TRBV7-2,CASSSSLGNNEQFF,TGTGCCAGCAGCTCTTCACTAGGGAACAATGAGCAGTTCTTC
TRBJ2-1,NA,NA,TRBV27,CASRTLGGIAHEQFF,TGTGCCAGCAGAACCCTAGGCGGAATTGCACATGAGCAGTTCTTC
TRBJ2-7,NA,NA,TRBV2,CASSEVRRAGGEQYF,TGTGCCAGCAGTGAAGTTCGGAGGGCAGGGGGCGAGCAGTACTTC
TRBJ2-7,NA,NA,TRBV6-6,CASTTLEVQGYEQYF,TGTGCCAGCACCACACTGGAGGTTCAGGGCTACGAGCAGTACTTC
TRBJ2-2,NA,NA,TRBV4-1,CASSARNTGELFF,TGCGCCAGCAGCGCCCGGAACACCGGGGAGCTGTTTTTT
TRBJ1-3,NA,NA,TRBV4-1,CASSQGQGLGNTIYF,TGCGCCAGCAGCCAGGGGCAGGGTCTTGGAAACACCATATATTTT
TRBJ2-7,NA,TRBD2,TRBV6-6,CASKTRGGDEQYF,TGTGCCAGTAAAACACGGGGGGGAGACGAGCAGTACTTC
TRBJ2-7,NA,TRBD2,TRBV2,CASMGLGRNEQYF,TGTGCCAGCATGGGACTAGGGAGGAACGAGCAGTACTTC
TRBJ1-1,few,NA,TRBV11-2,CASSWDPNTEAFF,TGTGCCAGCAGCTGGGACCCGAACACTGAAGCTTTCTTT
TRBJ2-1,once,NA,TRBV9,CASSAGGDYNEQFF,TGTGCCAGCAGCGCTGGAGGAGACTACAATGAGCAGTTCTTC
TRBJ2-1,NA,TRBD2,TRBV7-9,CASSLPYSGSSYNEQFF,TGTGCCAGCAGCTTACCCTACAGCGGGAGTTCCTACAATGAGCAGTTCTTC
TRBJ1-1,NA,NA,TRBV5-1,CASSLDFGLEAFF,TGCGCCAGCAGCTTGGACTTTGGGCTTGAAGCTTTCTTT
TRBJ1-1,NA,NA,TRBV10-3,CATTWTENTEAFF,TGTGCCACCACTTGGACGGAGAACACTGAAGCTTTCTTT
TRBJ1-2,few,NA,TRBV27,CASSPLGGGGYGYTF,TGTGCCAGCAGTCCTCTAGGTGGGGGTGGCTATGGCTACACCTTC
TRBJ2-1,NA,NA,TRBV7-6,CASSTQTFYSYNEQFF,TGTGCCAGCAGCACCCAGACTTTCTACTCCTACAATGAGCAGTTCTTC
TRBJ2-7,NA,TRBD1,TRBV19,CASSTYPGTVYEQYF,TGTGCCAGTAGTACGTACCCCGGGACAGTCTACGAGCAGTACTTC
TRBJ2-1,NA,NA,TRBV14,CASSGIRIEQFF,TGTGCCAGCAGCGGTATTCGTATTGAGCAGTTCTTC
TRBJ1-2,NA,TRBD1,TRBV6-1,CASSEWTGGYGYTF,TGTGCCAGCAGTGAATGGACAGGGGGCTATGGCTACACCTTC
TRBJ2-3,NA,NA,TRBV27,CASSPIRDRASDTQYF,TGTGCCAGCAGTCCGATTCGGGACCGAGCCTCAGATACGCAGTATTTT
TRBJ1-4,NA,NA,TRBV15,CATSRGGSNEKLFF,TGTGCCACCAGCAGAGGGGGTTCGAATGAAAAACTGTTTTTT
TRBJ2-2,NA,NA,TRBV28,CASSSSGWNGELFF,TGTGCCAGCAGTTCGAGCGGCTGGAACGGGGAGCTGTTTTTT
TRBJ1-3,once,NA,TRBV9,CASSVEEGSFSGNTIYF,TGTGCCAGCAGCGTAGAGGAGGGCTCTTTCTCTGGAAACACCATATATTTT
TRBJ1-2,NA,NA,TRBV5-5,CASSLSIAGRNHYGYTF,TGTGCCAGCAGCTTGAGTATTGCAGGACGTAATCACTATGGCTACACCTTC
TRBJ2-7,NA,TRBD1,TRBV7-8,CASSSQGDSSYEQYF,TGTGCCAGCAGCTCACAGGGGGATAGCTCCTACGAGCAGTACTTC
TRBJ2-7,few,NA,TRBV19,CASSMGAETYEQYF,TGTGCCAGTAGTATGGGGGCAGAAACCTACGAGCAGTACTTC
TRBJ2-7,NA,NA,TRBV5-1,CASSLDMALYEQYF,TGCGCCAGCAGCTTGGATATGGCCCTCTACGAGCAGTACTTC
TRBJ1-1,NA,NA,TRBV7-9,CASSPHRIVNKGGTEAFF,TGTGCCAGCAGCCCTCACAGAATCGTCAATAAGGGGGGGACTGAAGCTTTCTTT
TRBJ1-1,NA,NA,TRBV10-3,CAISDPRGCEAFF,TGTGCCATCAGTGATCCGAGGGGTTGTGAAGCTTTCTTT